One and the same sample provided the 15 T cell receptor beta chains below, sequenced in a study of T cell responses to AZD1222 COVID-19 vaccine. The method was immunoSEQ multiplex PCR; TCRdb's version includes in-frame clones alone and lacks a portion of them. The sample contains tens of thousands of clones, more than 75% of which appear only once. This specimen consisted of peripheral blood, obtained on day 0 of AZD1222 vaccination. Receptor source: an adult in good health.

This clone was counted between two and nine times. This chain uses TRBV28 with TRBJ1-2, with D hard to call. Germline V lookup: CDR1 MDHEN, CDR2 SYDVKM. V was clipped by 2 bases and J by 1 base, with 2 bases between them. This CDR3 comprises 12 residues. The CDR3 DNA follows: TGTGCCAGCAGTTTAAATAACTATGGCTACACCTTC. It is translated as CASSLNNYGYTF.

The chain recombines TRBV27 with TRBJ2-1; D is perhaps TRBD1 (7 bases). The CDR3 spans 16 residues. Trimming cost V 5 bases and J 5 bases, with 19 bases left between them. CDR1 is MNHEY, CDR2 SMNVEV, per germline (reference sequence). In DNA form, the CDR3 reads TGTGCCAGCAGTCGACAGGGACTCCCTACCAACAATGAGCAGTTCTTC. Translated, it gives CASSRQGLPTNNEQFF.

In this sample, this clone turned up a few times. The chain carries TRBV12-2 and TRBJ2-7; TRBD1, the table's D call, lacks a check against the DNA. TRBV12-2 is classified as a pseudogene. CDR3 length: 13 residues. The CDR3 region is CASRFSGGYEQYF. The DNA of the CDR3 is TGTGCAAGTCGCTTTTCAGGGGGCTACGAGCAGTACTTC.

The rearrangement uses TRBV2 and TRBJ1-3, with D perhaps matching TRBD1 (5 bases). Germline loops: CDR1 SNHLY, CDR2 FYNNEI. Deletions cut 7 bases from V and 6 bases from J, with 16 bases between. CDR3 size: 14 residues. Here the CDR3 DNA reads TGTGCCAGCAAGAAAGGGCAGGGATCAAACACCATATATTTT. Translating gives CASKKGQGSNTIYF.

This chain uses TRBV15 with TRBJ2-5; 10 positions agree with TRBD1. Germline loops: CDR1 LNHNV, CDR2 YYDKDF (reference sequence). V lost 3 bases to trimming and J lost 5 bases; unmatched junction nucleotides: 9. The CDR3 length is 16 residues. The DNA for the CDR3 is TGTGCCACCAGCAGGTTTGGGACAGGGGACACGGAGACCCAGTACTTC. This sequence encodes CATSRFGTGDTETQYF.

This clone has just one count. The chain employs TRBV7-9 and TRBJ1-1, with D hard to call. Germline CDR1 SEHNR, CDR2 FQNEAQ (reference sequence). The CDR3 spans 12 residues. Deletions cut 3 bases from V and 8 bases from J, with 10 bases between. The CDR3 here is CASSLKDLEAFF. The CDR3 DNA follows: TGTGCCAGCAGCTTGAAGGATCTCGAAGCTTTCTTT.

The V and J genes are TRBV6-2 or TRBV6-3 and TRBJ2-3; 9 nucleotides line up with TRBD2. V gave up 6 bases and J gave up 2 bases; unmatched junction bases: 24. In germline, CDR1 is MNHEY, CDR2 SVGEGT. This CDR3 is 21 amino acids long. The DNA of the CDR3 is TGTGCCAGCAGCCACCCTTCGAAGCGGGGGGCACACCTCTTCCTCACAGATACGCAGTATTTT. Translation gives CASSHPSKRGAHLFLTDTQYF.

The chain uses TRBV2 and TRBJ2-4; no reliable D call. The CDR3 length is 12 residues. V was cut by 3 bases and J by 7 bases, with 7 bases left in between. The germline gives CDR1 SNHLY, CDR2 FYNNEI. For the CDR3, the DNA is TGTGCCAGCAGTGAGGGTGGGAACATTCAGTACTTC. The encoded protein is CASSEGGNIQYF.

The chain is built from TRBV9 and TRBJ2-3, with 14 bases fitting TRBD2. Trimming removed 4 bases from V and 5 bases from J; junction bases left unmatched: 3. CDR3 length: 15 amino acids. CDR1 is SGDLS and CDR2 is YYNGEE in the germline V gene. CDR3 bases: TGTGCCAGCAGCAAGACTAGCGGGAGGGGAGATACGCAGTATTTT. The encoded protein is CASSKTSGRGDTQYF.

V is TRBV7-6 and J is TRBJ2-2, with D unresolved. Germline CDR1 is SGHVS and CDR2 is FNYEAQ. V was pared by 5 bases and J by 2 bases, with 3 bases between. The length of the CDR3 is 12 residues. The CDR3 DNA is TGTGCCAGCAGCCTTAACACCGGGGAGCTGTTTTTT. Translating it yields CASSLNTGELFF.

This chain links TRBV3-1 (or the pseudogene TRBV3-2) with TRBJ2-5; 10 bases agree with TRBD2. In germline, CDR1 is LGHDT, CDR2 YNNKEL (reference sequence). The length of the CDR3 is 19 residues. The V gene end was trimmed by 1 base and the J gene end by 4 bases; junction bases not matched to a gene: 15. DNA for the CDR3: TGTGCCAGCAGCCAAGGAGACCTGATGAGCGGGAGGGGGTTAGAGACCCAGTACTTC. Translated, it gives CASSQGDLMSGRGLETQYF.

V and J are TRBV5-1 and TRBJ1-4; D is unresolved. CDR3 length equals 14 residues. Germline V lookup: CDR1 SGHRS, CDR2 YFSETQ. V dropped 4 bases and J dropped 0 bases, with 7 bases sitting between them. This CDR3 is CASSLDATNEKLFF. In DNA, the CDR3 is TGCGCCAGCAGCCTAGACGCAACTAATGAAAAACTGTTTTTT. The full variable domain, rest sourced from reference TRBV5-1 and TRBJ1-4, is KAGVTQTPRYLIKTRGQQVTLSCSPISGHRSVSWYQQTPGQGLQFLFEYFSETQRNKGNFPGRFSGRQFSNSRSEMNVSTLELGDSALYLCASSLDATNEKLFFGSGTQLSVL.

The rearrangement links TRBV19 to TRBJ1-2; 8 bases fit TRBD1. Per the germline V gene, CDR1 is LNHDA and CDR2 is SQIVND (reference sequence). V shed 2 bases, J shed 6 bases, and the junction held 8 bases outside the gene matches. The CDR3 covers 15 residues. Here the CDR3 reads CASSISGQGAHGYTF. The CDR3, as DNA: TGTGCCAGTAGTATAAGCGGGCAGGGGGCCCATGGCTACACCTTC.

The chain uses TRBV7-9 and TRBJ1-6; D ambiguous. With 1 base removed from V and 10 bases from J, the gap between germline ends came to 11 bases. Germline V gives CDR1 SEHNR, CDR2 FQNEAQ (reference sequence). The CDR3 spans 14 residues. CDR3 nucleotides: TGTGCCAGCAGCTTAGGCCGGACCGGGTCACCCCTCCACTTT. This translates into CASSLGRTGSPLHF.

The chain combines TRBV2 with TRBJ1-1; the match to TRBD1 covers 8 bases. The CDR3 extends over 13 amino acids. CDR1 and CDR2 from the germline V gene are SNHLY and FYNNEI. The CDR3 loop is CAGQENSNTEAFF. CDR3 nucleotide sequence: TGTGCGGGACAGGAAAATTCGAACACTGAAGCTTTCTTT.